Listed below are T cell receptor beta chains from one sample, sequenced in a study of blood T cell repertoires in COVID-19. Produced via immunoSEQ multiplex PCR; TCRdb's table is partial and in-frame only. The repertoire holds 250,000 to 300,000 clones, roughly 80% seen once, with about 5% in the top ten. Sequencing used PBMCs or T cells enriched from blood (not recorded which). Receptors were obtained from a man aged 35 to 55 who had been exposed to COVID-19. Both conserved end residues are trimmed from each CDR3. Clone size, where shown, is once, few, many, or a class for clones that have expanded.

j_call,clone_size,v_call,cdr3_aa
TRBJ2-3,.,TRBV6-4,ASRQTLATDTQY
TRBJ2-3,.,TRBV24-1,ATSSQIADTQY
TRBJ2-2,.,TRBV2,ASSSAGTTGELF
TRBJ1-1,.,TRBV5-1,ASSLVGQGAFDNTEAF
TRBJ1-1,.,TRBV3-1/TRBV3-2,ASSHTMWDTEAF
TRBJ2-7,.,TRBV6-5,ASSYSSGTREYEQY
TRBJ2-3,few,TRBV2,ASSGAGGGTDTQY
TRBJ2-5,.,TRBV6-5,ATGTGGETQY
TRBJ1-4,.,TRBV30,AWSAHGGGEKLF
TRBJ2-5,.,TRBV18,ASSGHQQETQY
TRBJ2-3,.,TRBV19,ASRFEGGRTDTQY
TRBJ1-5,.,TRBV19,ASSMGRYNQPQH
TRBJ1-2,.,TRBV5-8,ASSLAGNYGYT
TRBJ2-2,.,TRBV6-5,ASSSHAGATGELF
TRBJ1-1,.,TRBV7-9,ASSIEDRGPEAF
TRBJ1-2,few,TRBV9,ASSAGQGNGYT
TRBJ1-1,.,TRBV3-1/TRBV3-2,ASSHLATAEAF
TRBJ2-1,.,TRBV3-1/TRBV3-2,ASSQVGSALAATRNNEQF
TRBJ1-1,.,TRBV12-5,ASGLVLDGINTEAF
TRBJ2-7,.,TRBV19,ASSRSPSGSTYEQY
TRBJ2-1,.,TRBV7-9,ASSLGRGNYNEQF
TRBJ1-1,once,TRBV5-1,ASSRGQGQGTEAF
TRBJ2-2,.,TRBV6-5,ASNRRRQGTGELF
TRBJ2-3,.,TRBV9,ASSPGTRDPDTQY
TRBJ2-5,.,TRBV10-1,ASSRETQY
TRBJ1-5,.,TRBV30,AWSPGGDNQPQH
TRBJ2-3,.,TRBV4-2,ASSQDLGGRRDTQY